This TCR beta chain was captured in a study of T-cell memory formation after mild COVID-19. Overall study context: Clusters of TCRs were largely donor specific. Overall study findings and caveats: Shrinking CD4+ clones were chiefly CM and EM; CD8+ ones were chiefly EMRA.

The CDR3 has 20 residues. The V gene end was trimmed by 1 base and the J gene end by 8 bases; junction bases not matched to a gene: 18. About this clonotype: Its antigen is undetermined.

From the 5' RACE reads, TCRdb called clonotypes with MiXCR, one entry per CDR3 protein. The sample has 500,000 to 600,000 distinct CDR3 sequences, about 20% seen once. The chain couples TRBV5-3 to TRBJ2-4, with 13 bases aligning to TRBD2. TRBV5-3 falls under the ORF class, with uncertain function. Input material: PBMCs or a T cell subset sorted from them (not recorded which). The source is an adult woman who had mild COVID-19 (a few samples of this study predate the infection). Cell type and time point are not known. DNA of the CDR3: TGTGCCAGAAGCTTGTGTAGGGGGACTAGCGGGATTGCCGCAAAAGACATTCAGTACTTC. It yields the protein CARSLCRGTSGIAAKDIQYF.